The rows below give T cell receptor beta chains drawn from one sample of a study of cytomegalovirus exposure and HLA in healthy donors. Measured with immunoSEQ multiplex PCR; TCRdb has only the in-frame clones, and not every one. There are tens of thousands of clones in the sample; 65% to 85% occur only once, and roughly 3.8% lies in the top ten. Sequencing used PBMCs. These receptors were taken from a man aged 45-65 years in good health and CMV-seronegative. The CDR3 runs from the conserved cysteine through the conserved F or W. The D gene is left open where the match is weak.

j_call | v_call | d_call | cdr3_aa
TRBJ2-2 | TRBV7-9 | NA | CASSLTQGGELFF
TRBJ1-4 | TRBV28 | NA | CASSSGVVSGNEKLFF
TRBJ1-3 | TRBV11-3 | NA | CASSLEARGTIYF
TRBJ1-2 | TRBV5-1 | NA | CASGGLGGELNYGYTF
TRBJ2-3 | TRBV11-3 | TRBD2 | CASSFLAGGNTDTQYF
TRBJ2-7 | TRBV4-3 | NA | CASSQGAGTYEQYF
TRBJ1-3 | TRBV2 | TRBD1 | CASRDRGSGNTIYF
TRBJ2-7 | TRBV9 | TRBD1 | CASSPHSGTGGGEQYF
TRBJ1-4 | TRBV7-2 | TRBD1 | CASSQGQGGEKLFF
TRBJ2-3 | TRBV7-8 | TRBD2 | CASSQPVSGRANTQYF
TRBJ2-7 | TRBV30 | NA | CAWSEGDEQYF
TRBJ2-7 | TRBV5-5 | TRBD2 | CASSRTSGAYEQYF
TRBJ1-5 | TRBV7-2 | NA | CASSFRQSNQPQHF
TRBJ2-3 | TRBV2 | TRBD1 | CASRNRGRPDTQYF
TRBJ1-3 | TRBV18 | NA | CASSLGTSNTIYF
TRBJ2-2 | TRBV10-2 | NA | CASSEPGRRPLAGELFF
TRBJ1-5 | TRBV7-2 | NA | CASSSTDRNQPQHF
TRBJ1-3 | TRBV19 | TRBD1 | CASRRDRSSGNTIYF
TRBJ2-7 | TRBV10-3 | TRBD1 | CAISVPGQGNEQYF
NA | TRBV28 | TRBD2 | CASSSPAGGSYEQYF
TRBJ1-1 | TRBV10-2 | NA | CASSEIMNTEAFF
TRBJ1-6 | TRBV7-2 | TRBD1 | CASSTLDRTIYNSPLHF
TRBJ2-5 | TRBV29-1 | TRBD2 | CSYGLGLEETQYF
TRBJ1-1 | TRBV6-6 | NA | CASSWTVNTEAFF
TRBJ1-2 | TRBV10-3 | TRBD1 | CASLGDRKDGYTF
TRBJ1-1 | TRBV19 | NA | CATSGQLHTEAFF
TRBJ2-5 | TRBV7-9 | TRBD2 | CASSPRGGIQETQYF
TRBJ2-3 | TRBV7-9 | TRBD2 | CASSYSGNAIDTQYF
TRBJ2-5 | TRBV5-6 | TRBD2 | CASSSTGLAGGETQYF
TRBJ2-3 | TRBV18 | NA | CASSLHGAGPPGPLGFTQYF
TRBJ2-5 | TRBV6-5 | TRBD1 | CASSTGTGRGTQYF
TRBJ2-1 | TRBV7-2 | NA | CASSLDGGGRNEQFF
TRBJ1-4 | TRBV7-9 | NA | CASSLGRGDTNEKLFF
TRBJ1-6 | TRBV2 | NA | CASSKEGAAPLHF
TRBJ1-4 | TRBV21-1 | NA | CASSTGEQLFF
TRBJ2-1 | TRBV7-9 | TRBD2 | CASSSLAGGYNEQFF
TRBJ2-2 | TRBV5-1 | NA | CASSFGTTGTGELFF
TRBJ1-3 | TRBV7-3 | NA | CASSLNRAAENTIYF
TRBJ2-7 | TRBV4-1 | TRBD2 | CASSRTSGRALGIYEQYF
TRBJ1-6 | TRBV25-1 | NA | CASSEPGEWGSPLHF